The entry below gives a single T cell receptor beta chain sequence along with its context. Its binding antigen is unknown. Base qualities are missing; no much larger clone stands one base away. The library was built by means of the immunoSEQ multiplex PCR assay. High-throughput TCR-beta CDR3 sequencing of genomic DNA from most patients was performed by Adaptive Biotechnologies. Per the original workflow: TCR sequencing data were retrieved from Adaptive's ImmunoSEQ software for around 19 patients, whereas three other patients were processed with MiXCR and VDJtools. CDR3 nucleotide sequences shared by donor and recipient were removed because the origin of these sequences could not be assigned. To be classed as alloreactive, a clone needed at least 2-fold expansion over unstimulated cells and a minimum CFSE-low frequency of 0.002% (template counts) or 0.001% (read counts). Clones were considered mappable if detected in sequenced pre-transplant spleen, lymph node, or MLR CFSE-low populations of the donor or recipient. The cumulative frequency of alloreactive clones was calculated as a percentage of all sequences, weighted by copy number. What TCRdb holds here is the immuneACCESS table cut down to in-frame rearrangements. Part of the clones is not present; checked against another copy, under half of the missing clones reflect an unresolved V gene, and the others are unexplained. V and J calls and clone size are those listed in that table; D and trimming were worked out from the DNA. The sample records more than 50,000 clones, about nine tenths of which are singletons. Approximately 1.6% of the sample is in the top ten clones.

The V and J ends are trimmed by 4 bases and 7 bases, leaving 13 bases between them. From the germline V gene, CDR1 is SGHTA and CDR2 is FQGTGA. Its CDR3 holds 14 amino acids, cysteine through phenylalanine. The read is trimmed to its CDR3 DNA, 42 bases read in frame from base 1. The data were obtained in a study of graft-versus-host responses after intestinal transplantation (dated by TCRdb to the early 2020s). Context from the whole study: The transplants that recipients got were multivisceral, liver-intestinal, or isolated intestinal. Every recipient was given anti-thymocyte globulin induction, followed by about 3 years of maintenance tacrolimus and steroids. After intestinal transplantation, graft-versus-host and host-versus-graft alloreactive T cell clones were followed in the graft, circulation and bone marrow using bulk TCR-beta CDR3 sequencing. Alloreactive clones were identified by sequencing pre-transplant mixed lymphocyte reaction products and comparing them with unstimulated pre-transplant donor and recipient T cells. Of the 20 to 25 intestinal transplant recipients enrolled in the cohort, one of whom was a retransplant, a few patients without pretransplant specimens were excluded. A peak of at least 4% donor T cells among recipient peripheral blood mononuclear cells was the definition used for donor T cell macrochimerism. Instead of going to the commercial service, samples from three later patients were sequenced in-house on an Illumina MiSeq and processed with MiXCR.

The research as a whole found: Early after transplant, peak levels of circulating GvH clones were associated with declines in HvG clones. GvH clones were detected in recipient bone marrow, and some appeared earlier in ileal mucosa or blood, consistent with an intestinal mucosal origin. High GvH to HvG T cell clonal ratios were observed in the allografts of patients with donor T cell macrochimerism. The relatively low number and heterogeneity of intestinal transplant patients limited the conclusions.

To isolate intraepithelial and lamina propria lymphocytes from graft specimens, dithiothreitol, EDTA incubations and collagenase D digestion were used. Serial intestinal graft biopsy specimens collected up to 600 days after transplant underwent bulk TCR-beta sequencing. The receptor comes from a human patient who received an intestinal transplant, so some T cells may come from the graft donor. Here the sequenced sample was ileum tissue, taken around 350 days after transplant. This sequence uses TRBV7-3 and TRBJ2-2; matching of 5 bases hints at TRBD1 as the D gene. This receptor carries the CDR3 CASSSTGNHGELFF. Here is the DNA: TGTGCCAGCAGCTCTACAGGAAACCACGGGGAGCTGTTTTTT.